The rows below give T cell receptor beta chains drawn from one sample of a study of T cells in Graves' hyperthyroidism and ophthalmopathy. Via MiXCR, TCRdb re-called the multiplex PCR reads, giving one row per CDR3 protein. Of some 150,000 distinct CDR3 sequences in the sample, roughly a fifth were seen once. Sequencing was performed on blood. The receptors were sampled from a woman in her forties or fifties with Graves' hyperthyroidism that later progressed to Graves' ophthalmopathy. Both conserved end residues are part of each CDR3. The order of the fields is clone size, J gene, V gene, D gene, CDR3 protein, CDR3 DNA. D genes are given only for firm matches. Size is omitted from some rows. Given values are once, few, many or a class for expanded clones.

>many|TRBJ1-2|TRBV20-1|TRBD1
CSATPGQGNGYTF
TGCAGTGCTACACCGGGACAGGGGAATGGCTACACCTTC
>many|TRBJ1-4|TRBV6-1|-
CASSEWRGNEKLFF
TGTGCCAGCAGTGAGTGGAGGGGTAATGAAAAACTGTTTTTT
>-|TRBJ1-1|TRBV5-1|-
CASSLSPGTMNTEAFF
TGCGCCAGCAGCTTGTCGCCAGGGACGATGAACACTGAAGCTTTCTTT
>few|TRBJ1-4|TRBV29-1|TRBD1
CSVEVPGQGYEKLFF
TGCAGCGTTGAAGTCCCGGGACAGGGGTATGAAAAACTGTTTTTT
>-|TRBJ1-2|TRBV6-1|-
CASSLKGANYGYTF
TGTGCCAGCAGTCTGAAGGGGGCTAACTATGGCTACACCTTC
>many|TRBJ1-5|TRBV20-1|-
CSAPTAGGRRNQPQHF
TGCAGTGCCCCGACCGCGGGGGGGCGACGCAATCAGCCCCAGCATTTT
>many|TRBJ2-7|TRBV10-3|-
CAASRLLGGSYEQYF
TGTGCCGCGTCCCGGCTGTTGGGGGGCTCCTACGAGCAGTACTTC
>many|TRBJ1-2|TRBV6-1|-
CASTDTSWGYTF
TGTGCCAGCACCGACACGTCCTGGGGCTACACCTTC
>many|TRBJ1-4|TRBV18|-
CASSPGLNEKLFF
TGTGCCAGCTCACCAGGTCTCAATGAAAAACTGTTTTTT
>-|TRBJ1-4|TRBV3-1|-
CASSQNGAGEKLFF
TGTGCCAGCAGCCAAAATGGGGCGGGAGAAAAACTGTTTTTT
>-|TRBJ1-5|TRBV7-9|TRBD1
CASSLEGQGSVSQPQHF
TGTGCCAGCAGCTTAGAGGGACAGGGATCGGTAAGTCAGCCCCAGCATTTT
>-|TRBJ2-7|TRBV30|TRBD1
CAWGQGVYEQYF
TGTGCCTGGGGACAGGGGGTCTACGAGCAGTACTTC
>few|TRBJ1-5|TRBV19|TRBD1
CASLGYGTGANQPQHF
TGTGCCAGTCTAGGGTACGGGACAGGAGCCAATCAGCCCCAGCATTTT
>few|TRBJ2-4|TRBV4-1|-
CASSQVGSGNIQYF
TGCGCCAGCAGCCAAGTCGGGAGCGGGAACATTCAGTACTTC
>once|TRBJ1-3|TRBV6-2/TRBV6-3|-
CASSRTGSGNTIYF
TGTGCCAGCAGTAGGACGGGCTCTGGAAACACCATATATTTT
>many|TRBJ2-1|TRBV3-1|TRBD2
CASSQSGSFHNEQFF
TGTGCCAGCAGCCAGAGCGGGAGCTTCCACAATGAGCAGTTCTTC
>-|TRBJ2-7|TRBV28|-
CASSSWFGGRGPTYEQYF
TGTGCCAGCAGTTCTTGGTTCGGCGGGCGGGGCCCCACCTACGAGCAGTACTTC
>many|TRBJ2-7|TRBV30|TRBD2
CAWSRRGGRSYEQYF
TGTGCCTGGAGCCGTCGGGGGGGGCGCTCCTACGAGCAGTACTTC
>-|TRBJ2-2|TRBV9|TRBD2
CASGASGNTGELFF
TGTGCCAGCGGGGCTAGCGGAAACACCGGGGAGCTGTTTTTT
>-|TRBJ2-1|TRBV9|-
CASSVNGESREFF
TGTGCCAGCAGCGTCAATGGGGAATCGAGGGAGTTCTTC
>-|TRBJ1-1|TRBV19|-
CASTKNAGIGVNTEAFF
TGTGCCAGCACCAAAAATGCAGGGATAGGAGTGAACACTGAAGCTTTCTTT
>-|TRBJ2-3|TRBV28|-
CASTLRSGDTQYF
TGTGCCAGCACCCTCAGGTCGGGCGATACGCAGTATTTT
>-|TRBJ1-4|TRBV6-4|-
CASSPLQGKANEKLFF
TGTGCCAGCAGCCCTCTCCAGGGGAAGGCTAATGAAAAACTGTTTTTT
>many|TRBJ2-1|TRBV7-6|TRBD1
CASSLGTGVREQFF
TGTGCCAGCAGCTTGGGGACAGGCGTCCGTGAGCAGTTCTTC
>few|TRBJ2-7|TRBV18|TRBD2
CASSPRRLGTSESSYEQYF
TGTGCCAGCTCACCTCGCCGACTGGGAACTAGCGAGAGCTCCTACGAGCAGTACTTC
>many|TRBJ2-5|TRBV15|-
CATSRGFRTTKFQETQYF
TGTGCCACCAGCAGAGGGTTCAGGACAACCAAATTCCAAGAGACCCAGTACTTC
>few|TRBJ2-7|TRBV6-1|-
CASRETGGHYEQYF
TGTGCCAGCAGAGAAACAGGAGGCCACTACGAGCAGTACTTC
>-|TRBJ2-2|TRBV12-3/TRBV12-4|TRBD2
CASSSPRLAGGSSGELFF
TGTGCCAGCAGTTCACCCCGACTAGCGGGAGGTTCGTCCGGGGAGCTGTTTTTT
>-|TRBJ1-2|TRBV6-1|TRBD1
CASSDAYGQERIYGYTF
TGTGCCAGCAGTGATGCCTATGGACAGGAAAGAATCTATGGCTACACCTTC
>many|TRBJ1-1|TRBV13|-
CASSLRGYTEAFF
TGTGCCAGCAGCTTGCGGGGCTACACTGAAGCTTTCTTT
>many|TRBJ1-1|TRBV30|-
CAWSYEVNTEAFF
TGTGCCTGGAGCTATGAGGTGAACACTGAAGCTTTCTTT
>few|TRBJ2-7|TRBV6-1|-
CASRDLTGSRGEQYF
TGTGCCAGCAGAGACCTGACAGGGTCCCGGGGGGAGCAGTACTTC
>few|TRBJ2-1|TRBV20-1|-
CSARGLSLGVYEQFF
TGCAGTGCTAGAGGCCTCAGCTTGGGGGTCTATGAGCAGTTCTTC
>few|TRBJ1-6|TRBV27|TRBD1
CASSLGGGANNSPLHF
TGTGCCAGCAGTTTAGGAGGGGGCGCGAATAATTCACCCCTCCACTTT
>-|TRBJ2-7|TRBV20-1|TRBD2
CSALSGRSSYEQYF
TGCAGTGCCCTGAGCGGGAGGAGCTCCTACGAGCAGTACTTC
>-|TRBJ1-1|TRBV29-1|-
CSVKTDTSRAFF
TGCAGCGTTAAAACGGACACCTCTCGGGCTTTCTTT
>many|TRBJ2-7|TRBV3-1|TRBD2
CASWGGDYEQYF
TGTGCCAGCTGGGGGGGGGACTACGAGCAGTACTTC
>few|TRBJ2-6|TRBV2|TRBD1
CASRLLGTGFSGANVLTF
TGTGCCAGCCGACTACTCGGGACAGGGTTTTCTGGGGCCAACGTCCTGACTTTC
>-|TRBJ1-3|TRBV5-5|-
CASSRFAGETGNTIYF
TGTGCCAGCAGTCGTTTCGCAGGGGAGACTGGAAACACCATATATTTT
>many|TRBJ2-3|TRBV28|TRBD2
CASRSGGTDTQYF
TGTGCCAGCAGAAGCGGGGGCACAGATACGCAGTATTTT
>-|TRBJ1-1|TRBV28|-
CASSLEGRWTEAFF
TGTGCCAGCAGTTTAGAGGGCAGGTGGACTGAAGCTTTCTTT
>-|TRBJ2-3|TRBV5-1|TRBD2
CASSRGLAGGITDTQYF
TGCGCCAGCAGCCGGGGGCTAGCGGGAGGGATCACAGATACGCAGTATTTT